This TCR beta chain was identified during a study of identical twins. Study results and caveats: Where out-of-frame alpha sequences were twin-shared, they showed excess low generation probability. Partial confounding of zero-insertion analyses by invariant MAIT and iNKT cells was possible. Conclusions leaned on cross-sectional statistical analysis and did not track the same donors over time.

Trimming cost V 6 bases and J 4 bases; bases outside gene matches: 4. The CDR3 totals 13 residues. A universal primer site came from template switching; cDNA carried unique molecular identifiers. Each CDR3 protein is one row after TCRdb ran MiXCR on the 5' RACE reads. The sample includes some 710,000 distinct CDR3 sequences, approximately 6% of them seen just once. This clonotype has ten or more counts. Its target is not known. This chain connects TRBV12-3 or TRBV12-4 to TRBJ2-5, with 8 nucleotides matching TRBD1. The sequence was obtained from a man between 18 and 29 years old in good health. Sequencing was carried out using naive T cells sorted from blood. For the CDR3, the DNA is TGTGCCAGCAGCAGGACAGGGTCAGAGACCCAGTACTTC. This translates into CASSRTGSETQYF.